This passage covers 29 T cell receptor beta chains from one sample sequenced in a study of T cell responses to AZD1222 COVID-19 vaccine. This table comes from immunoSEQ multiplex PCR, and its TCRdb copy is limited to in-frame clones, with some not included. The top ten hold under 30% of the sample, which has approximately 67,000 clones, nearly 90% seen once. This specimen consisted of peripheral blood, obtained 28 days after the second AZD1222 dose. The receptor source for this set is an adult who received the AZD1222 COVID-19 vaccine.

V usage is TRBV13 and J usage is TRBJ2-6, with unresolved D. V shed 3 bases and J shed 2 bases, with 5 bases lying between them. CDR1 is PRHDT and CDR2 is FYEKMQ in the germline V gene (reference sequence). The CDR3 runs 14 residues. Here the CDR3 reads CASSLGAGANVLTF. The CDR3 nucleotides read TGTGCCAGCAGCTTGGGCGCTGGGGCCAACGTCCTGACTTTC.

The V gene is TRBV3-1 (or the pseudogene TRBV3-2), the J gene TRBJ1-5, with a weak D call TRBD1 (5 bases). V was trimmed by 1 base and J by 9 bases, leaving 13 bases between them. Germline loops: CDR1 LGHDT, CDR2 YNNKEL (reference sequence). This CDR3 is built from 14 residues. For the CDR3, the DNA is TGTGCCAGCAGCCAAGGAGACAGTTTTCGGCCCCAGCATTTT. This gives the protein CASSQGDSFRPQHF.

The chain combines TRBV10-3 with TRBJ2-3; a possible D gene is TRBD2 (6 bases). CDR3 length: 13 amino acids. Trimming took off 11 bases at V and 6 bases at J, with 18 bases between the two ends. CDR1 ENHRY and CDR2 SYGVKD come from the germline V gene. CDR3 nucleotides: TGTGCCGTCGTAGCGGTCCTGGGGGATACGCAGTATTTT. This translates into CAVVAVLGDTQYF.

The J gene is TRBJ1-3, the V gene TRBV20-1, with D unresolved. Germline assignment: CDR1 DFQATT and CDR2 SNEGSKA (reference sequence). CDR3 length: 11 amino acids. V lost 6 bases and J lost 4, with 7 bases in between. The CDR3 sequence: CSAVLGNTIYF. The CDR3 region has the DNA TGCAGTGCGGTCCTGGGAAACACCATATATTTT.

The J gene is TRBJ2-7, the V gene TRBV7-3, with 7 bases identical to TRBD1. The trim removed 0 bases at V and 0 bases at J, leaving 2 bases unmatched. Germline loops: CDR1 SGHTA, CDR2 FQGTGA. This CDR3 spans 15 amino acids. The CDR3 spells CASSLTRDSSYEQYF. The CDR3 DNA is TGTGCCAGCAGCTTAACAAGGGACAGCTCCTACGAGCAGTACTTC.

This clone has only one observation. The rearrangement uses TRBV18 and TRBJ2-7; D not certain. Germline-derived CDR1 and CDR2 are KGHSH and LQKENI. The CDR3 spans 13 residues. V was cut by 3 bases and J by 2 bases, with 8 bases left in between. The CDR3 bases are TGTGCCAGCTCACCTACAGAACCCTACGAGCAGTACTTC. Protein sequence: CASSPTEPYEQYF.

The chain carries TRBV27 and TRBJ2-3; D is uncertain. Germline lookup yields CDR1 MNHEY and CDR2 SMNVEV (reference sequence). V lost 0 bases to trimming and J lost 8 bases, with 6 bases between them. The CDR3 runs 12 residues. The DNA of the CDR3 is TGTGCCAGCAGTTTATCGATGGGTACGCAGTATTTT. This encodes CASSLSMGTQYF.

The gene calls are TRBV7-3 and TRBJ2-2; the D gene is possibly TRBD2 (6 bases). This CDR3 has 19 amino acids. V was trimmed by 0 bases and J by 5 bases, leaving 22 bases between them. CDR1 and CDR2 from the germline V gene are SGHTA and FQGTGA. This CDR3 reads CASSLTRAGIGLGTGELFF. In nucleotides, the CDR3 is TGTGCCAGCAGCTTAACACGGGCGGGGATCGGCCTGGGTACCGGGGAGCTGTTTTTT.

In DNA form, the CDR3 reads TGTGCCAGTAAGTTGGATAGCGGGAGGTACGAGCAGTACTTC. It yields the protein CASKLDSGRYEQYF. The genes are TRBV19 and TRBJ2-7; 10 bases fit TRBD2. Trimming took 7 bases from V and 4 from J; bases not matched to a gene: 7. The CDR3 sequence is 14 residues long. Germline CDR1 is LNHDA and CDR2 is SQIVND (reference sequence).

The chain links TRBV12-5 to TRBJ1-1; D is unclear. V lost 3 bases and J lost 0, with 17 bases in between. Germline V gene data show CDR1 as LGHNT and CDR2 as FRNRAP. This CDR3 spans 17 amino acids. CDR3 amino acids: CASGFLIPGRMNTEAFF. Written as DNA, the CDR3 is TGTGCTAGTGGTTTCCTGATCCCGGGGAGGATGAACACTGAAGCTTTCTTT.

This clone occurred once. This chain uses TRBV19 with TRBJ1-1; D perhaps matches TRBD1 (6 bases). Germline V gene data show CDR1 as LNHDA and CDR2 as SQIVND (reference sequence). The CDR3 is made up of 16 amino acids. V lost 3 bases, J lost 1 base, and 15 bases lay in between. The CDR3: CASSMLGGAGNTEAFF. The CDR3 DNA is TGTGCCAGTAGTATGCTTGGGGGCGCGGGGAACACTGAAGCTTTCTTT.

The chain links TRBV7-3 to TRBJ2-3; 7 bases map to TRBD2. Germline V gene sequence: CDR1 SGHTA, CDR2 FQGTGA. The CDR3 sequence is 15 residues long. With 3 bases clipped from V and 4 bases from J, the junction kept 7 bases outside the gene matches. For the CDR3, the DNA is TGTGCCAGCAGCTTCGGCGGGAGTTCCGCAGATACGCAGTATTTT. It is translated as CASSFGGSSADTQYF. Based on the CDR3 plus reference TRBV7-3 and TRBJ2-3, the full variable domain is GAGVSQTPSNKVTEKGKYVELRCDPISGHTALYWYRQSLGQGPEFLIYFQGTGAADDSGLPNDRFFAVRPEGSVSTLKIQRTERGDSAVYLCASSFGGSSADTQYFGPGTRLTVL.

The table lists this clone with many counts. V usage is TRBV6-1 and J usage is TRBJ2-7; D is unclear. Per the germline V gene, CDR1 is MNHNS and CDR2 is SASEGT. CDR3 size: 11 residues. The V end lost 3 bases, the J end lost 7 bases, and 7 bases lay between the germline ends. For the CDR3, the DNA is TGTGCCAGCAGTGATGCGTGGGAGCAGTACTTC. Translating gives CASSDAWEQYF.

The rearrangement links TRBV7-6 to TRBJ1-6, with D unclear. This CDR3 has 14 amino acids. Germline values: CDR1 SGHVS, CDR2 FNYEAQ. Trimming shortened V by 5 bases and J by 6 bases, and 11 bases separated the two germline ends. The CDR3 DNA follows: TGTGCCAGCAGCCTCAGGATGGCTAATTCACCCCTCCACTTT. The encoded protein is CASSLRMANSPLHF. The whole variable domain, filled in from reference TRBV7-6 and TRBJ1-6, reads GAGVSQSPRYKVTKRGQDVALRCDPISGHVSLYWYRQALGQGPEFLTYFNYEAQQDKSGLPNDRFSAERPEGSISTLTIQRTEQRDSAMYRCASSLRMANSPLHFGNGTRLTVT.

This chain uses TRBV11-3 with TRBJ2-7; either TRBD1 or TRBD2 may supply D (6 bases each). The V gene lost 6 bases and the J gene lost 3 bases, with 12 bases spanning the gap. Germline assignment: CDR1 SGHNT and CDR2 YENEEA. The CDR3 is made up of 13 amino acids. The CDR3 loop reads CASRIGGGYEQYF. In nucleotides, the CDR3 is TGTGCCAGCAGGATAGGGGGAGGCTACGAGCAGTACTTC.

This chain links TRBV12-3 or TRBV12-4 with TRBJ2-5; 7 bases agree with TRBD1. The junction had 7 bases not matched to a gene; V was cut back by 7 bases and J by 5 bases. The CDR3 loop spans 13 amino acids. This CDR3 reads CASNNLQGETQYF. The CDR3 DNA reads as TGTGCCAGCAATAACTTACAGGGGGAGACCCAGTACTTC.

The CDR3 DNA is TGCGCCAGCAGCACAAGACCGGGACTAGCGGGGCTCTCCTACGAGCAGTACTTC. This sequence encodes CASSTRPGLAGLSYEQYF. J is TRBJ2-7 and V is TRBV5-1, with 13 bases fitting TRBD2. Trimming cost V 4 bases and J 0 bases; bases outside gene matches: 10. Germline lookup yields CDR1 SGHRS and CDR2 YFSETQ. The CDR3 contains 18 residues.

V usage is TRBV11-3 and J usage is TRBJ1-1; no definite D call. Deletions cut 1 base from V and 2 bases from J, with 5 bases between. This CDR3 is built from 13 residues. CDR1 SGHNT and CDR2 YENEEA come from the germline V gene. The CDR3 is CASSLGLNTEAFF. As DNA, the CDR3 is TGTGCCAGCAGCTTAGGGCTTAACACTGAAGCTTTCTTT.

J is TRBJ2-7 and V is TRBV5-1; TRBD2 is a possible D gene (5 bases). The V end lost 6 bases, the J end lost 2 bases, and 12 bases lay between the germline ends. The CDR3 has 13 residues. Germline V gives CDR1 SGHRS, CDR2 YFSETQ. The CDR3 sequence: CASKSPGAYEQYF. The CDR3 nucleotides read TGCGCCAGCAAGAGTCCCGGGGCCTACGAGCAGTACTTC.

CDR3 protein: CASSQSGPTYEQYF. The CDR3 region has the DNA TGTGCCAGCAGTCAGAGCGGCCCCACCTACGAGCAGTACTTC. The J gene is TRBJ2-7, the V gene TRBV6-6, with TRBD2 as a possible D gene (5 bases). CDR3 size: 14 residues. With 5 bases removed from V and 2 bases from J, the gap between germline ends came to 13 bases. The germline CDR1 and CDR2 sequences are MNHNY and SVGAGI (reference sequence).

This rearrangement joins TRBV7-2 to TRBJ1-1; D uncertain. The CDR3 sequence is 14 residues long. Germline V gene data show CDR1 as SGHTA and CDR2 as FQGNSA. With 1 base removed from V and 4 bases from J, the gap between germline ends came to 10 bases. This chain's CDR3 is CASSLGAVPTEAFF. The CDR3 DNA follows: TGTGCCAGCAGCTTAGGGGCAGTCCCCACTGAAGCTTTCTTT.

V usage is TRBV19 and J usage is TRBJ2-6; maybe TRBD2 (5 bases). V lost 10 bases and J lost 0, with 10 bases in between. The germline V gene encodes CDR1 LNHDA and CDR2 SQIVND (reference sequence). This CDR3 is 14 amino acids long. Here the CDR3 reads CATGVDSGANVLTF. The CDR3 DNA sequence: TGTGCCACCGGGGTGGACTCTGGGGCCAACGTCCTGACTTTC.

The chain carries TRBV7-2 and TRBJ2-6; a possible D gene is TRBD2 (5 bases). This CDR3 region has 17 residues. CDR1 is SGHTA, CDR2 FQGNSA, per germline. Trimming cost V 5 bases and J 0 bases, with 14 bases left between them. Here the CDR3 DNA reads TGTGCCAGCAGCCGTGAGGACTGGATCTCTGGGGCCAACGTCCTGACTTTC. Translation gives CASSREDWISGANVLTF.

The rearrangement uses TRBV10-3 and TRBJ2-7; 8 bases fit TRBD1. The CDR3 is made up of 14 amino acids. CDR1 is ENHRY, CDR2 SYGVKD, per germline. With 7 bases clipped from V and 2 bases from J, the junction kept 7 bases outside the gene matches. The CDR3 reads CAINPGQVTYEQYF. The CDR3 DNA reads TGTGCCATCAACCCGGGACAGGTAACCTACGAGCAGTACTTC.

This rearrangement joins TRBV27 to TRBJ1-2; 9 bases fit TRBD1. CDR3 size: 13 residues. The V gene end was trimmed by 4 bases and the J gene end by 4 bases; junction bases not matched to a gene: 1. CDR1 and CDR2 (germline): MNHEY, SMNVEV (reference sequence). The CDR3 loop reads CASSSGQGYGYTF. CDR3 coding DNA: TGTGCCAGCAGTTCGGGACAGGGCTATGGCTACACCTTC.

The table lists this clone with a count of one. This chain connects TRBV6-5 to TRBJ2-7; D might be TRBD1 (7 bases). V was shortened by 2 bases and J by 3 bases, with 14 bases between the two germline ends. CDR1 is MNHEY, CDR2 SVGAGI, per germline. The CDR3 contains 15 residues. CDR3 DNA: TGTGCCAGCAGTTACGCCGGCGGGGACAGCTACGAGCAGTACTTC. This translates into CASSYAGGDSYEQYF.

The chain has TRBV28 and TRBJ2-1, with 9 nucleotides matching TRBD2. The V segment lost 1 base and the J segment 8 bases; nucleotides outside the gene matches: 9. Germline V gene lookup returns CDR1 MDHEN and CDR2 SYDVKM. The CDR3 loop spans 16 amino acids. CDR3 amino acids: CASSLFSGRTRDEQFF. The CDR3 bases are TGTGCCAGCAGTTTATTCAGCGGGAGGACCCGAGATGAGCAGTTCTTC.

The chain joins TRBV4-2 to TRBJ2-5; unclear D gene. CDR3 length: 14 residues. V lost 0 bases to trimming and J lost 2 bases, with 7 bases between them. The germline gives CDR1 LGHNA, CDR2 YNFKEQ. The chain's CDR3 is CASSQDRSQETQYF. CDR3 nucleotide sequence: TGTGCCAGCAGCCAAGACAGGAGTCAAGAGACCCAGTACTTC.

The genes are TRBV11-3 and TRBJ2-1; D might be TRBD2 (6 bases). Germline V gene lookup returns CDR1 SGHNT and CDR2 YENEEA. The CDR3 loop spans 15 amino acids. Between the trimmed V and J ends, which lost 5 bases and 0 bases, there was a span of 11 bases. CDR3 in amino acids: CASSPQRASYNEQFF. The CDR3 nucleotides read TGTGCCAGCAGCCCCCAGCGGGCCTCCTACAATGAGCAGTTCTTC. Full variable domain (remainder filled in from reference TRBV11-3 and TRBJ2-1): EAGVVQSPRYKIIEKKQPVAFWCNPISGHNTLYWYLQNLGQGPELLIRYENEEAVDDSQLPKDRFSAERLKGVDSTLKIQPAELGDSAVYLCASSPQRASYNEQFFGPGTRLTVL.